The 22 T cell receptor beta chains presented below share a single source sample, sequenced in a study of read filtering for tumor transcriptome and immune sequencing. Molecular barcoded adaptors covering alpha/delta and beta/gamma chains were used on approximately 400 ng RNA. TCRdb re-called the reads through MiXCR, storing one row per CDR3 protein. The sample carries tens of thousands of distinct CDR3 sequences, roughly 14% recorded once. What was sequenced was a population of CD138-negative cells sorted from bone marrow. These TCRs come from a donor at least 40 years old with multiple myeloma.

This chain connects TRBV19 to TRBJ1-1, with D unclear. Germline assignment: CDR1 LNHDA and CDR2 SQIVND (reference sequence). The CDR3 consists of 16 residues. Trimming removed 0 bases from V and 5 bases from J, with 16 bases in between. The DNA of the CDR3 is TGTGCCAGTAGTATAGACAGGACTCCCGGAGGGACTGAAGCTTTCTTT. Residues: CASSIDRTPGGTEAFF.

Ten or more counts support this clonotype. A clone one base away is much larger, so this may be a read error. The CDR3 does not close with the conserved phenylalanine or tryptophan, likely indicating a read error. The chain carries TRBV12-3 or TRBV12-4 and TRBJ2-1, with 11 bases fitting TRBD2. This CDR3 spans 15 amino acids. Trimming cost V 6 bases and J 2 bases; bases outside gene matches: 3. CDR3 nucleotides: TGTGCCAGCAGCCCGACTAGCGGGACCTACAATGAGCAGTTCCTC. Its translation: CASSPTSGTYNEQFL.

The sample holds many counts of this clonotype. The CDR3 coding sequence is TGTGCCAGCAGCCCTTCGGGGGTCTACAATGAGCAGTTCTTC. Protein: CASSPSGVYNEQFF. The chain carries TRBV7-2 and TRBJ2-1, with a possible D match to TRBD2 (6 bases). Germline V lookup: CDR1 SGHTA, CDR2 FQGNSA. Deletions cut 5 bases from V and 3 bases from J, with 11 bases between. This CDR3 region has 14 residues.

This clonotype has a count of ten or more. The chain combines TRBV24-1 with TRBJ2-1; 7 bases fit TRBD2. Looked up from germline, CDR1 is KGHDR and CDR2 is SFDVKD. V lost 8 bases to trimming and J lost 4 bases; unmatched junction nucleotides: 4. This CDR3 contains 13 residues. The CDR3 loop is CATTGGSYNEQFF. The CDR3 DNA sequence: TGTGCCACCACTGGCGGGAGTTACAATGAGCAGTTCTTC.

This clonotype occurred many times. The chain employs TRBV3-1 and TRBJ2-1, with 7 bases identical to TRBD2. There are 14 residues in the CDR3. J lost 9 bases, V lost 5 bases, and 10 bases had no gene match. Germline values: CDR1 LGHDT, CDR2 YNNKEL (reference sequence). CDR3 residues: CASSYSGGSIEQFF. As DNA, the CDR3 is TGTGCCAGCAGCTACTCAGGCGGGAGTATTGAGCAGTTCTTC.

Ten or more counts support this clonotype. V and J are TRBV29-1 and TRBJ2-3; the D is unclear. This CDR3 has 11 amino acids. V was clipped by 4 bases and J by 4 bases, with 6 bases between them. Germline CDR1 SQVTM, CDR2 ANQGSEA. The CDR3: CSVGAADTQYF. In DNA, the CDR3 is TGCAGCGTTGGGGCGGCAGATACGCAGTATTTT.

About this clonotype: This may stem from a read error, because a much larger clone lies one nucleotide away. V and J are TRBV5-4 and TRBJ1-3; tentative D call: TRBD1 (6 bases). V was shortened by 3 bases and J by 2 bases, with 9 bases between the two germline ends. CDR3 length: 14 amino acids. Germline V gives CDR1 SGHNT, CDR2 YYREEE (reference sequence). The CDR3 DNA reads as TGTGCCAGCAGCTCGGACAGCACTGGAAACACCATATATTTT. Translating gives CASSSDSTGNTIYF. Full variable domain (outside the CDR3, taken from reference TRBV5-4 and TRBJ1-3): ETGVTQSPTHLIKTRGQQVTLRCSSQSGHNTVSWYQQALGQGPQFIFQYYREEENGRGNFPPRFSGLQFPNYSSELNVNALELDDSALYLCASSSDSTGNTIYFGEGSWLTVV.

Ten or more counts support this clonotype. This chain joins TRBV11-1 and TRBJ1-2; D might be TRBD1 (6 bases). CDR3 length: 14 residues. Germline lookup yields CDR1 SGHAT and CDR2 FQDESV (reference sequence). Between the trimmed V and J ends, which lost 5 bases and 8 bases, there was a span of 18 bases. CDR3 nucleotide sequence: TGTGCCAGCAGCCCACAGGGTCGTGGGGTCGGCTACACCTTC. Its protein product is CASSPQGRGVGYTF.

This clonotype was recorded at least ten times. CDR3 residues: CASSSVEQGLGSPLHF. In nucleotides, the CDR3 is TGTGCCAGCTCGAGCGTTGAACAGGGACTCGGTTCACCCCTCCACTTT. V and J are TRBV18 and TRBJ1-6, with D tentatively TRBD1 (6 bases). Trimming shortened V by 6 bases and J by 9 bases, and 21 bases separated the two germline ends. The V gene's germline CDR1 is KGHSH and CDR2 LQKENI. There are 16 residues in the CDR3.

The rearrangement joins TRBV28 to TRBJ2-4, with 10 bases identical to TRBD2. V was clipped by 5 bases and J by 5 bases; unmatched bases: 21. Germline V gene data show CDR1 as MDHEN and CDR2 as SYDVKM. CDR3 size: 20 residues. The CDR3 reads CASSALPAGGPLVAENIQYF. DNA of the CDR3: TGTGCCAGCAGTGCCCTTCCAGCGGGAGGGCCGTTAGTTGCCGAAAACATTCAGTACTTC. Full variable domain (rest looked up from reference TRBV28 and TRBJ2-4): DVKVTQSSRYLVKRTGEKVFLECVQDMDHENMFWYRQDPGLGLRLIYFSYDVKMKEKGDIPEGYSVSREKKERFSLILESASTNQTSMYLCASSALPAGGPLVAENIQYFGAGTRLSVL.

There are a few counts of this clonotype. This may be a read error: a much more frequent sequence differs by one nucleotide. CDR3 coding DNA: TGTGCCAGCAGTTTTACCAGGGGCCCGAGCACTGAAGCTTTCTTT. Translation: CASSFTRGPSTEAFF. This chain joins TRBV6-5 and TRBJ1-1, with TRBD1 as a possible D gene (6 bases). Germline V gene data show CDR1 as MNHEY and CDR2 as SVGAGI. The V end lost 4 bases, the J end lost 4 bases, and 16 bases lay between the germline ends. This CDR3 is 15 amino acids long.

Comment on this clonotype: A single base separates this from a much larger clone, so it may be a read error. The V and J genes are TRBV6-5 and TRBJ2-2; 7 positions agree with TRBD1. The CDR3 has 14 residues. CDR1 is MNHEY, CDR2 SVGAGI, per germline. The CDR3 region has the DNA TGTGCCGGTTCCGGGACAGCGAACGCCGGGGAGCTGTTTTTT. Protein product: CAGSGTANAGELFF.

This clonotype showed up many times. This sequence joins TRBV27 and TRBJ2-3; weak D call: TRBD1 (6 bases). The CDR3 runs 15 residues. Germline V gene data show CDR1 as MNHEY and CDR2 as SMNVEV (reference sequence). Trimming pared 6 bases from V and 1 base from J, leaving 14 bases between. The CDR3 nucleotides are TGTGCCAGCAGCTCGGACAGACGGGGCACAGATACGCAGTATTTT. Residues: CASSSDRRGTDTQYF.

This clonotype has a count of ten or more. The chain employs TRBV10-3 and TRBJ2-1, with 11 bases fitting TRBD2. The germline V gene has CDR1 ENHRY and CDR2 SYGVKD. This CDR3 region has 15 residues. V trimming: 6 bases; J trimming: 4 bases; junction bases outside the gene matches: 5. The CDR3 sequence: CAIRETSGMYNEQFF. As DNA, the CDR3 is TGTGCCATCAGGGAGACTAGCGGGATGTACAATGAGCAGTTCTTC.

This clonotype came up many times. The genes are TRBV4-1 and TRBJ2-3, with unresolved D. Germline V CDR1 and CDR2: MGHRA, YSYEKL. Trimming took off 0 bases at V and 11 bases at J, with 15 bases between the two ends. There are 14 residues in the CDR3. DNA of the CDR3: TGCGCCAGCAGCCAAGAAGTCTCCGCTTCTGGGCAGTATTTT. This codes for CASSQEVSASGQYF.

This clonotype was counted ten times or more. The V call is TRBV11-2, the J call TRBJ2-1; D is unclear. The CDR3 runs to 13 residues. CDR1 is SGHAT and CDR2 is FQNNGV in the germline V gene. Trimming cost V 5 bases and J 5 bases, with 10 bases left between them. The CDR3 DNA reads TGTGCCAGCAGCGCCAGACCTGACAATGAGCAGTTCTTC. This codes for CASSARPDNEQFF.

With respect to this clonotype: This likely traces to a read error, being one base from a far larger clone. The chain has TRBV3-1 and TRBJ2-7, with D perhaps TRBD2 (5 bases). Trimming cost V 4 bases and J 7 bases, with 11 bases left between them. Germline loops: CDR1 LGHDT, CDR2 YNNKEL (reference sequence). This CDR3 contains 12 residues. CDR3 DNA: TGTGCCAGCAGCCGGACTGATAATGAGCAGTACTTC. The encoded protein is CASSRTDNEQYF.

This clonotype was seen ten or more times. The chain links TRBV5-1 to TRBJ1-1, with D unclear. Trimming took 0 bases from V and 1 from J, leaving 10 bases between them. Germline loops: CDR1 SGHRS, CDR2 YFSETQ. CDR3 size: 15 residues. CDR3 region: CASSLVQTGNTEAFF. The DNA of the CDR3 is TGCGCCAGCAGCTTGGTACAGACTGGGAACACTGAAGCTTTCTTT.

About this clonotype itself: This could be a read error, since a much larger clone is one nucleotide away. For the CDR3, the DNA is TGTGCCAGCAGCTTTGCGGGAGGGCGGAGTGAGCAGTTCTTC. Its protein is CASSFAGGRSEQFF. V and J are TRBV7-9 and TRBJ2-1, with 9 bases lining up with TRBD2. Unmatched junction bases numbered 6, after V lost 3 bases and J lost 9 bases. CDR3 size: 14 residues. Germline loops: CDR1 SEHNR, CDR2 FQNEAQ (reference sequence).

The sample holds many counts of this clonotype. J is TRBJ2-1 and V is TRBV5-1, with D perhaps TRBD2 (5 bases). This CDR3 region has 14 residues. Trimming shortened V by 5 bases and J by 0 bases, and 9 bases separated the two germline ends. CDR1 is SGHRS and CDR2 is YFSETQ in the germline V gene. CDR3 sequence (DNA): TGCGCCAGCAGAACTAGAAACTCCTACAATGAGCAGTTCTTC. Translation gives CASRTRNSYNEQFF.

Worth noting for this clonotype: Sequence at one end of the junction differs from germline and may be a read error. V gene TRBV11-1 combines with J gene TRBJ2-4; D not certain. Per the germline V gene, CDR1 is SGHAT and CDR2 is FQDESV (reference sequence). CDR3 size: 17 residues. CDR3 DNA: TGTGCCAGCAGCCCGAGAAGCGACACCGAAGCCAAAAACATTCGGTACTTC. Translating it yields CASSPRSDTEAKNIRYF.

Ten or more counts support this clonotype. V usage is TRBV6-1 and J usage is TRBJ2-7; 7 bases align to TRBD2. The CDR3 extends over 14 amino acids. Looked up from germline, CDR1 is MNHNS and CDR2 is SASEGT. J gave up 6 bases and V 6 bases, and 11 bases lay outside the gene matches. The CDR3 spells CASRGDYSALEQYF. The DNA for the CDR3 is TGTGCCAGCAGGGGGGACTATTCGGCGCTCGAGCAGTACTTC.